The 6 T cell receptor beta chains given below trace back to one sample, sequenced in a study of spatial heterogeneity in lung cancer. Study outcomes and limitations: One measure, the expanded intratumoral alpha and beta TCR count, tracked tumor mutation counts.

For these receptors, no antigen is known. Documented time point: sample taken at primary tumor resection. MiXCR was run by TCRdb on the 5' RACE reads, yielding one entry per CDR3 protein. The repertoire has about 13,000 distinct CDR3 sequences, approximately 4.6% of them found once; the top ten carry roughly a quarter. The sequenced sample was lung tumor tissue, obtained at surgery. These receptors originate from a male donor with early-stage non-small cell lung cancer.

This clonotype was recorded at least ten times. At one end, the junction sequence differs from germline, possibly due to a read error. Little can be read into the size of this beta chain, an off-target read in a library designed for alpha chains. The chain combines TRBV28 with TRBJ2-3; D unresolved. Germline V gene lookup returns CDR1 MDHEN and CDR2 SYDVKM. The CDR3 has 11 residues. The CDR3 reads CACNQRDTRYF. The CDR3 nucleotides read TGTGCCTGCAACCAGAGAGATACGCGGTATTTT.

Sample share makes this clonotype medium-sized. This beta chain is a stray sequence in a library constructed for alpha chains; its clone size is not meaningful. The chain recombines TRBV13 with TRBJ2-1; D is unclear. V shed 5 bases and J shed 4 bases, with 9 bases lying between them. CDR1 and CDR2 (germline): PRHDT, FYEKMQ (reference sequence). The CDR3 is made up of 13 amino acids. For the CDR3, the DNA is TGTGCCAGCAGCCGGACGGGTTACAATGAGCAGTTCTTC. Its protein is CASSRTGYNEQFF.

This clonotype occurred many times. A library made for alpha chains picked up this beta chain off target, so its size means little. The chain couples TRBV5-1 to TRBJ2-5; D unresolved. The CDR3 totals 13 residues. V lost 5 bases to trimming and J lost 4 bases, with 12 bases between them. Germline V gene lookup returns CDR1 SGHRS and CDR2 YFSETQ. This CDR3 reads CASRLGAGETQYF. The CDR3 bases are TGCGCCAGCAGACTCGGCGCCGGAGAGACCCAGTACTTC.

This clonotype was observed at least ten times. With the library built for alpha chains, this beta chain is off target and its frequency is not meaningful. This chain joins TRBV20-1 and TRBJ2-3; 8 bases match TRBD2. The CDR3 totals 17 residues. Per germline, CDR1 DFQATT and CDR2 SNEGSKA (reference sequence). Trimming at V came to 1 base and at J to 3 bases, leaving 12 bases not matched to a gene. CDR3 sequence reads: CSARVVEGAGETDTQYF. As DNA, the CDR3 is TGCAGTGCTAGAGTGGTGGAAGGAGCGGGGGAAACAGATACGCAGTATTTT.

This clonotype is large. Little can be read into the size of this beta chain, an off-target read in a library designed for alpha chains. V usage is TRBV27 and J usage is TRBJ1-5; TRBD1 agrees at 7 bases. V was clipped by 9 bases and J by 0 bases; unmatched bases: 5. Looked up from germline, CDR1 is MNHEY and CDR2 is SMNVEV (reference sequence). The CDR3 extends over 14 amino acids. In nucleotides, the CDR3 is TGTGCCAGTGGGGACAGCTATAGCAATCAGCCCCAGCATTTT. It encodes CASGDSYSNQPQHF.

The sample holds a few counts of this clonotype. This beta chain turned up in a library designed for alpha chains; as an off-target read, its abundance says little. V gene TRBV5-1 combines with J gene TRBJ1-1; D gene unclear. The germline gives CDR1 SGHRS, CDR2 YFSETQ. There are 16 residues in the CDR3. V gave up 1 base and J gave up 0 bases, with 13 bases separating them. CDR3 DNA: TGCGCCAGCAGCTTGTCTCCCGCACTAATGAACACTGAAGCTTTCTTT. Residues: CASSLSPALMNTEAFF.